Listed below are T cell receptor beta chains from one sample, sequenced in a study of T cells after somatic rescue of genetic block. Sequencing used immunoSEQ multiplex PCR; TCRdb keeps in-frame clones, though not all of them. Of 80,000 to 90,000 clones listed, 90% are singletons. Sequencing was done on a sample of peripheral blood mononuclear cells (PBMCs). Receptor source: a woman between 18 and 29 years old. Each CDR3 is given with its conserved first and last residue. A D gene is named only where the DNA matches it firmly. Expanded clones get a size class; other rows say once, few or many, or leave the size out.

TRBD1,TRBV2,.,TRBJ1-6,CASSPGQGNSPLHF,TGTGCCAGCAGTCCAGGACAGGGAAATTCACCCCTCCACTTT
TRBD1,TRBV14,.,TRBJ2-3,CASSLGRTGTTDTQYF,TGTGCCAGCAGCCTTGGGAGGACAGGGACCACAGATACGCAGTATTTT
.,TRBV28,.,TRBJ2-7,CASSSREQYF,TGTGCCAGCAGTTCTCGCGAGCAGTACTTC
.,TRBV4-2,many,TRBJ2-1,CASSQDKGGYNEQFF,TGTGCCAGCAGCCAAGACAAGGGCGGGTACAATGAGCAGTTCTTC
TRBD2,TRBV7-6,medium-sized,TRBJ2-7,CASTPLGLAGIYEQYF,TGTGCCAGCACCCCATTGGGGCTAGCGGGTATCTACGAGCAGTACTTC
.,TRBV6-1,.,TRBJ2-7,CASSEVGRLSYEQYF,TGTGCCAGCAGTGAGGTTGGCCGACTCTCCTACGAGCAGTACTTC
.,TRBV2,.,TRBJ1-5,CASSGVTRGNQPQHF,TGTGCCAGCAGTGGGGTTACTAGGGGCAATCAGCCCCAGCATTTT
TRBD1,TRBV2,.,TRBJ2-7,CASSEMGQGYEQYF,TGTGCCAGCAGTGAAATGGGACAGGGTTACGAGCAGTACTTC
TRBD2,TRBV5-1,.,TRBJ2-1,CASSLTVGLAGHEQFF,TGCGCCAGCAGCTTGACGGTGGGACTAGCGGGACATGAGCAGTTCTTC
.,TRBV6-5,.,TRBJ2-1,CASKNGGNHNEQFF,TGTGCCAGCAAAAACGGAGGGAACCACAATGAGCAGTTCTTC
TRBD2,TRBV9,.,TRBJ2-1,CASSVGVTSGSRYEQFF,TGTGCCAGCAGCGTAGGCGTTACTAGCGGGAGTAGATATGAGCAGTTCTTC
TRBD2,TRBV5-1,.,TRBJ2-1,CASSLAEVAGGGEQFF,TGCGCCAGCAGCTTGGCCGAGGTAGCGGGAGGGGGTGAGCAGTTCTTC
TRBD2,TRBV6-1,.,TRBJ2-2,CASSKGLSQAGKNTGELFF,TGTGCCAGCAGTAAAGGCCTATCTCAAGCGGGGAAGAACACCGGGGAGCTGTTTTTT
.,TRBV7-2,.,TRBJ1-2,CASSSYRGNYGYTF,TGTGCCAGCAGCTCGTATAGAGGAAACTATGGCTACACCTTC
.,TRBV14,.,TRBJ2-7,CASSQDLGSLGEQYF,TGTGCCAGCAGCCAAGATCTTGGGAGTTTGGGCGAGCAGTACTTC
.,TRBV18,.,TRBJ2-1,CASSPRRGDNEQFF,TGTGCCAGCTCACCACGGAGGGGCGACAATGAGCAGTTCTTC
.,TRBV19,.,TRBJ1-4,CVSRPGTFNEKLFF,TGTGTCAGTAGACCCGGGACATTTAATGAAAAACTGTTTTTT
TRBD2,TRBV29-1,.,TRBJ2-1,CSVELAGYNEQFF,TGCAGCGTTGAGCTAGCGGGGTACAATGAGCAGTTCTTC
.,TRBV11-2,.,TRBJ1-1,CASSFYRNTEAFF,TGTGCCAGCAGCTTCTATAGGAACACTGAAGCTTTCTTT
TRBD2,TRBV18,.,TRBJ2-2,CASSPGLAGTGELFF,TGTGCCAGCTCACCAGGACTAGCGGGCACCGGGGAGCTGTTTTTT
TRBD1,TRBV25-1,.,TRBJ2-1,CASSRDRVYEQFF,TGTGCCAGCAGCCGGGACAGGGTTTATGAGCAGTTCTTC
.,TRBV28,.,TRBJ2-7,CASTLSPTYEQYF,TGTGCCAGCACCTTATCCCCGACCTACGAGCAGTACTTC
TRBD1,TRBV5-1,.,TRBJ1-1,CASTRDRVNTEAFF,TGCGCCAGCACCCGGGACAGGGTGAACACTGAAGCTTTCTTT
TRBD1,TRBV18,.,TRBJ1-2,CASSPGTGGKTGYTF,TGTGCCAGCTCACCAGGGACAGGGGGAAAGACCGGCTACACCTTC
.,TRBV6-1,.,TRBJ1-1,CASSEATGLNTEAFF,TGTGCCAGCAGTGAAGCTACAGGGCTGAACACTGAAGCTTTCTTT
.,TRBV18,.,TRBJ2-7,CASSPGAGYEQYF,TGTGCCAGCTCACCCGGGGCAGGCTACGAGCAGTACTTC
.,TRBV28,once,TRBJ1-5,CASTLRGFENQPQHF,TGTGCCAGCACCCTGAGGGGATTTGAAAATCAGCCCCAGCATTTT
.,TRBV21-1,.,TRBJ2-7,CASSKGQGGSYEQYF,TGTGCCAGCAGCAAAGGACAGGGAGGGTCCTACGAGCAGTACTTC
.,TRBV6-6,.,TRBJ2-1,CASSSSSGGTYNEQFF,TGTGCCAGCAGTTCCTCCTCCGGCGGGACTTACAATGAGCAGTTCTTC
.,TRBV28,.,TRBJ1-2,CASGPWGIGGYTF,TGTGCCAGCGGCCCTTGGGGGATCGGAGGCTACACCTTC
.,TRBV27,.,TRBJ2-3,CASNRGRFLDTQYF,TGTGCCAGCAACCGGGGCCGCTTCTTGGATACGCAGTATTTT
TRBD1,TRBV5-1,.,TRBJ1-5,CASSWGTGGSNQPQHF,TGCGCCAGCAGCTGGGGGACAGGGGGGAGCAATCAGCCCCAGCATTTT
.,TRBV30,.,TRBJ2-6,CAWTDGSSGANVLTF,TGTGCCTGGACGGACGGCAGCTCTGGGGCCAACGTCCTGACTTTC
.,TRBV6-5,.,TRBJ2-3,CASETGYLTDTQYF,TGTGCCAGCGAGACCGGCTACCTCACAGATACGCAGTATTTT
.,TRBV28,.,TRBJ2-7,CASTMGRDGVYEQYF,TGTGCCAGCACCATGGGACGGGACGGAGTCTACGAGCAGTACTTC
.,TRBV7-9,.,TRBJ2-7,CASSLQAPYEQYF,TGTGCCAGCAGCTTACAAGCCCCCTACGAGCAGTACTTC
.,TRBV18,.,TRBJ1-2,CASSPPLLESVYGYTF,TGTGCCAGCTCACCGCCCCTACTTGAGTCTGTGTATGGCTACACCTTC